One and the same sample provided the 6 T cell receptor beta chains below, sequenced in a study of blood T cell repertoires in COVID-19. Only in-frame clones appear in the TCRdb table, and some are missing; sequencing was by immunoSEQ multiplex PCR. The data show about 87,000 clones, 70% to 85% seen once. The sample was peripheral blood. The receptors come from a woman older than 75 with COVID-19, enrolled during active disease.

In this sample, this clone turned up a few times. The CDR3 here is CASSEGTGAKKLFF. The CDR3 nucleotides read TGTGCCAGCAGCGAAGGGACGGGAGCAAAAAAACTGTTTTTT. The chain joins TRBV7-8 to TRBJ1-4; D might be TRBD1 (5 bases). Between the trimmed V and J ends, which lost 5 bases and 9 bases, there was a span of 16 bases. Per germline, CDR1 SGHVS and CDR2 FQNEAQ. The CDR3 is made up of 14 amino acids.

V usage is TRBV5-5 and J usage is TRBJ1-2; D gene unclear. The germline V and J ends were trimmed by 1 base and 0 bases, with 19 bases remaining between them. The CDR3 runs to 18 residues. Germline V gene lookup returns CDR1 SGHKS and CDR2 YYEKEE (reference sequence). CDR3 in amino acids: CASSLSIQYQLANYGYTF. The CDR3 DNA is TGTGCCAGCAGCTTGTCAATACAGTATCAGTTAGCTAACTATGGCTACACCTTC.

The chain links TRBV6-6 to TRBJ1-2; unclear D gene. The germline CDR1 and CDR2 sequences are MNHNY and SVGAGI (reference sequence). CDR3 length: 12 residues. V gave up 6 bases and J gave up 2 bases, with 7 bases separating them. For the CDR3, the DNA is TGTGCCAGCAGCAGTACCAACTATGGCTACACCTTC. Its translation is CASSSTNYGYTF.

This sequence joins TRBV30 and TRBJ2-1; 7 bases agree with TRBD2. The CDR3 contains 13 residues. The V segment lost 8 bases and the J segment 9 bases; nucleotides outside the gene matches: 13. Germline V gene lookup returns CDR1 GTSNPN and CDR2 SVGIG (reference sequence). CDR3 amino acids: CAQSGGLDVEQFF. The CDR3 nucleotides are TGTGCCCAGTCCGGGGGGTTAGATGTTGAGCAGTTCTTC. Full variable domain (rest looked up from reference TRBV30 and TRBJ2-1): SQTIHQWPATLVQPVGSPLSLECTVEGTSNPNLYWYRQAAGRGLQLLFYSVGIGQISSEVPQNLSASRPQDRQFILSSKKLLLSDSGFYLCAQSGGLDVEQFFGPGTRLTVL.

This chain uses TRBV28 with TRBJ2-7, with 10 bases identical to TRBD1. Unmatched junction bases numbered 6, after V lost 5 bases and J lost 2 bases. The length of the CDR3 is 15 residues. Germline loops: CDR1 MDHEN, CDR2 SYDVKM. The CDR3 sequence: CASSQSGTGAYEQYF. CDR3 DNA: TGTGCCAGCAGTCAATCCGGGACAGGGGCCTACGAGCAGTACTTC.

The genes are TRBV11-2 and TRBJ2-3; 12 nucleotides align to TRBD2. The V gene's germline CDR1 is SGHAT and CDR2 FQNNGV. The CDR3 totals 15 residues. Losses at the gene ends were 3 bases for V and 8 bases for J; bases not matched to a gene: 6. This CDR3 is CASSFELAGGGTQYF. The CDR3 nucleotides are TGTGCCAGCAGCTTCGAACTAGCGGGGGGTGGTACGCAGTATTTT.